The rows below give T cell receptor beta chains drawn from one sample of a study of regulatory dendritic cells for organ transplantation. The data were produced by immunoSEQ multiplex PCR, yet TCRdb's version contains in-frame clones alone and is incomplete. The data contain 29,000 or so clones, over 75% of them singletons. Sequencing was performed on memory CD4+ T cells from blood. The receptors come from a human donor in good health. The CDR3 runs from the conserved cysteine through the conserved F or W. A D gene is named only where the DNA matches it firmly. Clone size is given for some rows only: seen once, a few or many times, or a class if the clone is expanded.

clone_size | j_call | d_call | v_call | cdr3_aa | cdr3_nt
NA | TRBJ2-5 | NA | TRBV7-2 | CASSSQGLRQETQYF | TGTGCCAGCAGCTCTCAGGGTCTCCGCCAAGAGACCCAGTACTTC
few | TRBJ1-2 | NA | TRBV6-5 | CASRPPGEGSRGYTF | TGTGCCAGCAGGCCTCCGGGGGAGGGGTCGCGTGGCTACACCTTC
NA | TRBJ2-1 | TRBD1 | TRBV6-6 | CASSYSGQGDNEQFF | TGTGCCAGCAGTTATTCGGGACAGGGGGACAATGAGCAGTTCTTC
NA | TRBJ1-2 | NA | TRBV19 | CASSIALQPYYGYTF | TGTGCCAGTAGTATAGCTCTCCAACCCTACTATGGCTACACCTTC
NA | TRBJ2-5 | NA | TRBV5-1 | CASTANLGVQETQYF | TGCGCCAGCACGGCAAACTTGGGGGTCCAAGAGACCCAGTACTTC
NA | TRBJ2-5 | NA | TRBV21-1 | CASSRGDRNVQETQYF | TGTGCCAGCAGCAGGGGGGACAGGAACGTCCAAGAGACCCAGTACTTC
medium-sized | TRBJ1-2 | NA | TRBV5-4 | CASSPDRSVGGYTF | TGTGCCAGCAGCCCAGACAGGTCCGTTGGAGGCTACACCTTC
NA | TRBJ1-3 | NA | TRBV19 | CASGAVSGNTIYF | TGTGCCAGTGGCGCCGTCTCTGGAAACACCATATATTTT
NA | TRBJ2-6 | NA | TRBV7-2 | CASSLEPGPGANVLTF | TGTGCCAGCAGCTTAGAACCCGGGCCTGGGGCCAACGTCCTGACTTTC
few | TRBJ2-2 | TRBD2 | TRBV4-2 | CASRLAGMNTGELFF | TGTGCCAGCCGCCTAGCGGGAATGAACACCGGGGAGCTGTTTTTT
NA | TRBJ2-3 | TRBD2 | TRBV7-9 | CASSSSGGTDTQYF | TGTGCCAGCAGCTCGAGCGGGGGAACAGATACGCAGTATTTT
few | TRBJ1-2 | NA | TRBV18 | CASSPGDIGGYTF | TGTGCCAGCTCACCTGGGGACATCGGTGGCTACACCTTC
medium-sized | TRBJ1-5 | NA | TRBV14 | CASSYDRNQPQHF | TGTGCCAGCAGCTACGACAGGAATCAGCCCCAGCATTTT
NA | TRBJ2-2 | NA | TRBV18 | CASSPGAYTGELFF | TGTGCCAGCTCACCAGGGGCGTACACCGGGGAGCTGTTTTTT
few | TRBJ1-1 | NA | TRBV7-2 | CASSLGSTGIAFF | TGTGCCAGCAGCTTAGGGTCCACAGGGATAGCTTTCTTT
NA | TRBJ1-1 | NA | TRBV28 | CASSFVELNTEAFF | TGTGCCAGCAGTTTCGTCGAATTGAACACTGAAGCTTTCTTT
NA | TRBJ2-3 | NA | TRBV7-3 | CASSAYHRSTDTQYF | TGTGCCAGCAGTGCATACCACCGTAGCACAGATACGCAGTATTTT
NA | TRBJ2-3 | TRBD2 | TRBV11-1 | CASSFVVLAGGSTDTQYF | TGTGCCAGCAGCTTTGTCGTCCTAGCGGGGGGAAGCACAGATACGCAGTATTTT
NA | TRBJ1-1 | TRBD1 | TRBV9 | CASSEITGGGSEAFF | TGTGCCAGCAGCGAAATCACAGGGGGCGGAAGTGAAGCTTTCTTT
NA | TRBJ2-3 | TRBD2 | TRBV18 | CASSPGLSTDTQYF | TGTGCCAGCTCACCGGGACTAAGCACAGATACGCAGTATTTT
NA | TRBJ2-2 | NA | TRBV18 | CASSSWAETNTGELFF | TGTGCCAGCTCATCATGGGCAGAAACGAACACCGGGGAGCTGTTTTTT
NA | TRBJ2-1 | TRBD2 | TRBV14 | CASSQAGSGSFDEQFF | TGTGCCAGCAGCCAAGCCGGTAGCGGGAGTTTCGATGAGCAGTTCTTC
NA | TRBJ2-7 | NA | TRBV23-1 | CASSQGPGAGHYF | TGCGCCAGCAGTCAGGGGCCTGGGGCAGGACATTACTTC
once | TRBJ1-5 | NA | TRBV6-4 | CASSEVGGAGNQPQHF | TGTGCCAGCAGTGAAGTTGGGGGGGCTGGCAATCAGCCCCAGCATTTT
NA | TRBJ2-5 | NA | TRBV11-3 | CASSLEAMETQYF | TGTGCCAGCAGCTTAGAAGCGATGGAGACCCAGTACTTC
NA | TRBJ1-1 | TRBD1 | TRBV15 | CATSRGKGGNTEAFF | TGTGCCACCAGCAGAGGTAAAGGGGGCAACACTGAAGCTTTCTTT
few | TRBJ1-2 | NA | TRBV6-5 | CASRVGLRGYTF | TGTGCCAGCAGGGTGGGACTGAGGGGCTACACCTTC
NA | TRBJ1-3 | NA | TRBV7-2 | CASSSLGAGNTIYF | TGTGCCAGCAGCTCACTGGGCGCTGGAAACACCATATATTTT
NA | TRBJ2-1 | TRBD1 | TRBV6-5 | CASSPGTAYYNEQFF | TGTGCCAGCAGTCCCGGGACAGCATACTACAATGAGCAGTTCTTC
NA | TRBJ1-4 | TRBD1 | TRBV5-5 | CASSPNPGQAEKLFF | TGTGCCAGCAGCCCTAACCCGGGACAGGCTGAAAAACTGTTTTTT
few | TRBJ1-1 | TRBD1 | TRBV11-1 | CASSVDRGSEAFF | TGTGCCAGCAGCGTGGACAGGGGTAGTGAAGCTTTCTTT
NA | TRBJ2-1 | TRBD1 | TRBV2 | CASSEYGQAYNEQFF | TGTGCCAGCAGTGAATATGGACAGGCCTACAATGAGCAGTTCTTC
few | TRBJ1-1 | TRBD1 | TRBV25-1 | CASSEWRQGGEAFF | TGTGCCAGCAGTGAATGGAGGCAGGGGGGAGAAGCTTTCTTT
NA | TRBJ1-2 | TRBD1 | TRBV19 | CASSIGTGVSRSGYTF | TGTGCCAGTAGTATCGGGACAGGGGTAAGCCGCTCGGGCTACACCTTC
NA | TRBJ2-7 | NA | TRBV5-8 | CASSLPPYDRISYEQYF | TGTGCCAGCAGCCTACCCCCTTATGACAGGATCTCCTACGAGCAGTACTTC
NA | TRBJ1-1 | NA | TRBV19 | CASSQRLRSEAFF | TGTGCCAGTAGCCAAAGGCTCAGATCTGAAGCTTTCTTT
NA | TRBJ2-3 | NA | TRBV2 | CASKARGGRTDTQYF | TGTGCCAGCAAGGCCCGCGGGGGCCGCACAGATACGCAGTATTTT
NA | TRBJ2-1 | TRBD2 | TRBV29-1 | CGVEPGGAYNEQFF | TGCGGCGTTGAACCGGGAGGCGCGTACAATGAGCAGTTCTTC
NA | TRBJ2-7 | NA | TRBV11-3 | CASSLASGYEQYF | TGTGCCAGCAGCTTAGCCTCAGGCTACGAGCAGTACTTC